One sample yielded the 10 T cell receptor beta chains listed below, sequenced in a study of a mutant IDH1 vaccine in newly diagnosed glioma. Documented time point: week 35, safety follow-up. Each dose delivered 300 ug of mutant IDH1 20-mer peptide subcutaneously with imiquimod. Repertoires were generated with immunoSEQ multiplex PCR, while TCRdb's copy carries only in-frame clones and drops some. The sample consists of 41,000 or so clones, 85% to 90% of them appearing once. Their antigens are not known. Source: PBMCs, taken from a glioma patient whose treatment included an IDH1 peptide vaccine. The receptors stem from a man aged 40-55 years with glioma.

The chain combines TRBV5-1 with TRBJ1-1, with 10 positions matching TRBD1. V shed 3 bases and J 6 bases; nucleotides not matched to a gene: 8. CDR1 is SGHRS, CDR2 YFSETQ, per germline. This CDR3 spans 15 amino acids. CDR3 nucleotide sequence: TGCGCCAGCAGCTGGACCGGGACAGGGGAGGCTGAAGCTTTCTTT. As protein: CASSWTGTGEAEAFF. Together with reference TRBV5-1 and TRBJ1-1, the CDR3 gives the full variable domain: KAGVTQTPRYLIKTRGQQVTLSCSPISGHRSVSWYQQTPGQGLQFLFEYFSETQRNKGNFPGRFSGRQFSNSRSEMNVSTLELGDSALYLCASSWTGTGEAEAFFGQGTRLTVV.

V usage is TRBV30 and J usage is TRBJ1-2; 10 bases are shared with TRBD1. The length of the CDR3 is 15 residues. The V gene end was trimmed by 5 bases and the J gene end by 3 bases; junction bases not matched to a gene: 9. Germline V lookup: CDR1 GTSNPN, CDR2 SVGIG (reference sequence). CDR3 loop: CAWQDRGLGDYGYTF. Written as DNA, the CDR3 is TGTGCCTGGCAGGACAGGGGGTTGGGGGACTATGGCTACACCTTC.

The V gene is TRBV19, the J gene TRBJ2-2; TRBD1 matches at 7 bases. The CDR3 is made up of 15 amino acids. The trim removed 3 bases at V and 1 base at J, leaving 2 bases unmatched. CDR1 and CDR2 from the germline V gene are LNHDA and SQIVND (reference sequence). CDR3: CASSIGQENTGELFF. The CDR3 DNA is TGTGCCAGTAGTATTGGACAGGAGAACACCGGGGAGCTGTTTTTT.

This rearrangement joins TRBV9 to TRBJ2-1; D possibly corresponds to TRBD2 (5 bases). Trimming shortened V by 6 bases and J by 0 bases, and 7 bases separated the two germline ends. CDR1 and CDR2 from the germline V gene are SGDLS and YYNGEE. The CDR3 contains 13 residues. The CDR3 here is CASTGSSYNEQFF. The DNA of the CDR3 is TGTGCCAGCACGGGAAGCTCCTACAATGAGCAGTTCTTC.

The chain employs TRBV5-1 and TRBJ2-5; TRBD1 matches 7 bases. This CDR3 is built from 15 residues. V gave up 4 bases and J gave up 4 bases; unmatched junction bases: 10. Germline CDR1 is SGHRS and CDR2 is YFSETQ. The CDR3 DNA is TGCGCCAGCAGCCACACACAGGGGTTCGGAGAGACCCAGTACTTC. Its translation is CASSHTQGFGETQYF.

The chain joins TRBV4-2 to TRBJ1-1; D is unclear. This CDR3 region has 15 residues. From germline, CDR1 is LGHNA and CDR2 YNFKEQ. V lost 1 base and J 1 base, leaving 10 bases between the germline ends. DNA of the CDR3: TGTGCCAGCAGCCAAGTCTTAGCAAAGAACACTGAAGCTTTCTTT. It translates to CASSQVLAKNTEAFF.

V and J are TRBV28 and TRBJ1-5, with a tentative D call TRBD1 (5 bases). Germline V gene data show CDR1 as MDHEN and CDR2 as SYDVKM. Trimming pared 6 bases from V and 3 bases from J, leaving 9 bases between. The CDR3 has 13 residues. The CDR3 nucleotides are TGTGCCAGCAGCAGGGTTTCCAATCAGCCCCAGCATTTT. Translated: CASSRVSNQPQHF.

The chain combines TRBV7-8 with TRBJ1-2, with no clear D. The CDR3 covers 13 residues. Germline CDR1 is SGHVS and CDR2 is FQNEAQ. The germline V and J ends were trimmed by 3 bases and 8 bases, with 13 bases remaining between them. In DNA, the CDR3 is TGTGCCAGCAGCTTCTCTTGGATCAGAGGCTACACCTTC. Translating gives CASSFSWIRGYTF. Based on the CDR3 plus reference TRBV7-8 and TRBJ1-2, the full variable domain is GAGVSQSPRYKVAKRGQDVALRCDPISGHVSLFWYQQALGQGPEFLTYFQNEAQLDKSGLPSDRFFAERPEGSVSTLKIQRTQQEDSAVYLCASSFSWIRGYTFGSGTRLTVV.

The V gene is TRBV7-9, the J gene TRBJ1-1, with no clear D. This CDR3 has 12 residues. V was trimmed by 6 bases and J by 7 bases, leaving 12 bases between them. Germline V gene data show CDR1 as SEHNR and CDR2 as FQNEAQ (reference sequence). DNA of the CDR3: TGTGCCAGCAGTTTTACAGTACGTGAAGCTTTCTTT. Encoded protein: CASSFTVREAFF.

The J gene is TRBJ2-5, the V gene TRBV7-9; D unclear. V dropped 3 bases and J dropped 1 base, with 6 bases sitting between them. CDR3 length: 13 residues. CDR1 SEHNR and CDR2 FQNEAQ come from the germline V gene (reference sequence). The DNA for the CDR3 is TGTGCCAGCAGCTTGCCCGGCCAAGAGACCCAGTACTTC. Translating gives CASSLPGQETQYF.